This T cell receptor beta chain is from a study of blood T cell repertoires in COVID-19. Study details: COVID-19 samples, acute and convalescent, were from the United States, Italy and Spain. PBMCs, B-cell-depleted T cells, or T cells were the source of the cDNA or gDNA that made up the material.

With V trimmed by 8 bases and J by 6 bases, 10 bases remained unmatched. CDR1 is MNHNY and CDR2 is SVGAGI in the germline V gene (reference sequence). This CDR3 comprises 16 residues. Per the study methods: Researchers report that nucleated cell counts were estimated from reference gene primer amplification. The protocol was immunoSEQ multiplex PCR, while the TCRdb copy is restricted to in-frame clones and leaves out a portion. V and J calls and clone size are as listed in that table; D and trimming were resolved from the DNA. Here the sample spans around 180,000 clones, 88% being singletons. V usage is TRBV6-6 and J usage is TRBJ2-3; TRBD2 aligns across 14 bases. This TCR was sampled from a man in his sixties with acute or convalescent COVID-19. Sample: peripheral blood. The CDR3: CASRRLAGGRGDTQYF. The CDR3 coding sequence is TGTGCCAGCCGTAGACTAGCGGGAGGGAGGGGGGATACGCAGTATTTT.